Below, 23 T cell receptor beta chains from the same sample are listed, as sequenced in a study of T cell responses to AZD1222 COVID-19 vaccine. The data were produced by immunoSEQ multiplex PCR, yet TCRdb's version contains in-frame clones alone and is incomplete. The sample has 100,000 or so clones, 85% to 90% seen once. Sequencing was performed on peripheral blood, taken on day 0 of AZD1222 vaccination. The receptors shown here come from an adult in good health.

V usage is TRBV5-1 and J usage is TRBJ2-5; 9 bases map to TRBD2. The CDR3 length is 16 residues. V trimming: 4 bases; J trimming: 5 bases; junction bases outside the gene matches: 12. Germline loops: CDR1 SGHRS, CDR2 YFSETQ. CDR3 sequence (DNA): TGCGCCAGCAGCCCCGGGAGTAGCGGGAGAGGGGAGACCCAGTACTTC. Encoded protein: CASSPGSSGRGETQYF.

In its sample, this clone was seen a few times. The gene calls are TRBV4-3 and TRBJ1-6; D remains unclear. Looked up from germline, CDR1 is LGHNA and CDR2 is YSLEER. Trimming took off 0 bases at V and 4 bases at J, with 13 bases between the two ends. The CDR3 extends over 17 amino acids. The CDR3 region has the DNA TGCGCCAGCAGCCAAGAAGACCCAAAAACTTATAATTCACCCCTCCACTTT. Translating it yields CASSQEDPKTYNSPLHF.

The chain couples TRBV15 to TRBJ1-2; D may be TRBD1 (5 bases). CDR3 length: 14 amino acids. V was cut by 0 bases and J by 6 bases, with 11 bases left in between. Germline CDR1 reads LNHNV; CDR2 reads YYDKDF (reference sequence). Here the CDR3 reads CATSRDLRGDGYTF. The CDR3 nucleotides are TGTGCCACCAGCAGAGATCTAAGGGGAGATGGCTACACCTTC.

The V gene is TRBV7-9, the J gene TRBJ2-3; 9 nucleotides agree with TRBD1. With V trimmed by 2 bases and J by 4 bases, 1 base remained unmatched. The CDR3 is made up of 14 amino acids. Germline CDR1 and CDR2: SEHNR and FQNEAQ (reference sequence). For the CDR3, the DNA is TGTGCCAGCAGCTTAAACAGGGGGCCAGATACGCAGTATTTT. It encodes CASSLNRGPDTQYF.

This chain connects TRBV2 to TRBJ2-1; TRBD1 matches at 9 bases. The germline CDR1 and CDR2 sequences are SNHLY and FYNNEI. Trimming at V came to 10 bases and at J to 3 bases, leaving 16 bases not matched to a gene. The CDR3 loop spans 17 amino acids. CDR3: CATPYRGRGTYYNEQFF. CDR3 nucleotide sequence: TGTGCCACTCCTTACAGGGGGCGGGGTACCTACTACAATGAGCAGTTCTTC.

The rearrangement links TRBV19 to TRBJ2-1; D is tentatively TRBD1 or TRBD2 (6 bases each). V lost 6 bases and J lost 4, with 16 bases in between. CDR3 length: 15 amino acids. Germline V CDR1 and CDR2: LNHDA, SQIVND (reference sequence). The CDR3, as DNA: TGTGCCAGTAGCCCGGGACAAGGGGGGTACAATGAGCAGTTCTTC. It specifies CASSPGQGGYNEQFF. Full variable domain (outside the CDR3, taken from reference TRBV19 and TRBJ2-1): DGGITQSPKYLFRKEGQNVTLSCEQNLNHDAMYWYRQDPGQGLRLIYYSQIVNDFQKGDIAEGYSVSREKKESFPLTVTSAQKNPTAFYLCASSPGQGGYNEQFFGPGTRLTVL.

The chain couples TRBV11-2 to TRBJ2-7; no clear D gene. The CDR3 length is 17 residues. Trimming shortened V by 5 bases and J by 0 bases, and 20 bases separated the two germline ends. Germline V lookup: CDR1 SGHAT, CDR2 FQNNGV. In DNA form, the CDR3 reads TGTGCCAGCAGCCGCCCCCTTTCCGCTCTGAACTCCTACGAGCAGTACTTC. It codes for CASSRPLSALNSYEQYF.

This chain links TRBV6-5 with TRBJ1-6, with TRBD1 as a possible D gene (6 bases). Trimming removed 4 bases at V and 10 bases at J, with 11 bases between. Germline V gives CDR1 MNHEY, CDR2 SVGAGI. CDR3 size: 13 residues. The CDR3 DNA reads TGTGCCAGCAGTTCCAGGGGCAGCTCACCCCTCCACTTT. It specifies CASSSRGSSPLHF.

The genes are TRBV14 and TRBJ1-1; D is unresolved. The CDR3 contains 15 residues. Trimming shortened V by 9 bases and J by 0 bases, and 17 bases separated the two germline ends. Germline V CDR1 and CDR2: SGHDN, FVKESK. CDR3 amino acids: CARSSVACMNTEAFF. The CDR3 DNA follows: TGTGCCAGATCCTCTGTCGCGTGCATGAACACTGAAGCTTTCTTT.

The table lists this clone with a count of one. The V and J genes are TRBV7-6 and TRBJ2-5; possible D gene TRBD1, 5 bases. V lost 0 bases, J lost 3 bases, and 5 bases lay in between. Germline V gene sequence: CDR1 SGHVS, CDR2 FNYEAQ. The CDR3 sequence is 13 residues long. The CDR3 DNA follows: TGTGCCAGCAGCTTAGCGGACAAAGAGACCCAGTACTTC. Protein product: CASSLADKETQYF.

The chain combines TRBV2 with TRBJ2-2; 13 bases are a match to TRBD2. Germline V gives CDR1 SNHLY, CDR2 FYNNEI. V lost 6 bases, J lost 5 bases, and 12 bases stayed unmatched. The CDR3 totals 18 residues. The CDR3 sequence is CASRESLAGGLDTGELFF. CDR3 sequence (DNA): TGTGCCAGCAGGGAATCACTAGCGGGAGGGCTTGATACCGGGGAGCTGTTTTTT.

The genes are TRBV20-1 and TRBJ1-2; 8 bases agree with TRBD1. V trimming: 3 bases; J trimming: 5 bases; junction bases outside the gene matches: 5. The CDR3 loop spans 13 amino acids. Germline V gene data show CDR1 as DFQATT and CDR2 as SNEGSKA (reference sequence). The DNA for the CDR3 is TGCAGTGCTAGTCAGGGGGCCTTATATGGCTACACCTTC. Protein: CSASQGALYGYTF.

This chain uses TRBV28 with TRBJ1-1, with D possibly TRBD1 on 6 matching bases. The V end was cut by 11 bases, the J end by 0 bases, with 16 bases between. The CDR3 loop spans 14 amino acids. Germline assignment: CDR1 MDHEN and CDR2 SYDVKM. In DNA form, the CDR3 reads TGTGCCGGGGGGCTTCCAGGGGTGAACACTGAAGCTTTCTTT. Residues: CAGGLPGVNTEAFF.

This chain joins TRBV7-9 and TRBJ2-7; D is unclear. The CDR3 is 14 residues long. Germline loops: CDR1 SEHNR, CDR2 FQNEAQ (reference sequence). With 0 bases removed from V and 0 bases from J, the gap between germline ends came to 6 bases. DNA for the CDR3: TGTGCCAGCAGCTTAGCTCCGTCCTCCTACGAGCAGTACTTC. Translation: CASSLAPSSYEQYF. The variable domain in full, completed from reference TRBV7-9 and TRBJ2-7, reads DTGVSQNPRHKITKRGQNVTFRCDPISEHNRLYWYRQTLGQGPEFLTYFQNEAQLEKSRLLSDRFSAERPKGSFSTLEIQRTEQGDSAMYLCASSLAPSSYEQYFGPGTRLTVT.

The chain joins TRBV28 to TRBJ1-2; D might be TRBD1 (6 bases). Germline CDR1 and CDR2: MDHEN and SYDVKM. Trimming stripped 2 bases from V and 1 base from J, with 8 bases between. The CDR3 runs to 14 residues. DNA of the CDR3: TGTGCCAGCAGTTTAAGGGACAATAACTATGGCTACACCTTC. It is translated as CASSLRDNNYGYTF.

The rearrangement joins TRBV29-1 to TRBJ2-7, with D uncertain. The CDR3 is made up of 12 amino acids. The germline gives CDR1 SQVTM, CDR2 ANQGSEA. The DNA for the CDR3 is TGCACCACGCGGTCAGAAATCTACGAGCAGTACTTC. Its translation is CTTRSEIYEQYF.

The chain couples TRBV9 to TRBJ1-2; 9 nucleotides line up with TRBD1. The V gene end was trimmed by 4 bases and the J gene end by 4 bases; junction bases not matched to a gene: 11. Germline V gene lookup returns CDR1 SGDLS and CDR2 YYNGEE. The CDR3 spans 16 residues. The CDR3 here is CASSTPQQGASYGYTF. The CDR3 DNA follows: TGTGCCAGCAGCACCCCACAACAGGGGGCGAGCTATGGCTACACCTTC.

The J gene is TRBJ2-1, the V gene TRBV7-9; D is possibly TRBD1 (6 bases). Trimming removed 0 bases from V and 10 bases from J, with 16 bases in between. The germline V gene encodes CDR1 SEHNR and CDR2 FQNEAQ (reference sequence). CDR3 length: 15 residues. CDR3 residues: CASSLALVQGEEQFF. The CDR3 nucleotides read TGTGCCAGCAGCTTAGCGTTGGTACAGGGCGAGGAGCAGTTCTTC.

The genes are TRBV6-5 and TRBJ1-3, with 7 bases fitting TRBD1. The CDR3 is 14 residues long. Germline CDR1 MNHEY, CDR2 SVGAGI. Losses at the gene ends were 6 bases for V and 1 base for J; bases not matched to a gene: 3. The CDR3 DNA is TGTGCCAGCAGCCCAGGGGGTTCTGGAAACACCATATATTTT. It translates to CASSPGGSGNTIYF.

The chain links TRBV10-3 to TRBJ2-1; TRBD2 matches 12 bases. The CDR3 has 15 amino acids. The V and J ends lost 2 bases and 9 bases, in that order; junction bases with no gene match: 5. Per the germline V gene, CDR1 is ENHRY and CDR2 is SYGVKD. The CDR3 region is CAISETSGGIGEQFF. The CDR3 bases are TGTGCCATCAGTGAGACTAGCGGGGGGATAGGTGAGCAGTTCTTC.

J is TRBJ2-3 and V is TRBV7-8; D is undetermined. There are 13 residues in the CDR3. The germline CDR1 and CDR2 sequences are SGHVS and FQNEAQ. Trimming removed 5 bases from V and 0 bases from J, with 6 bases in between. CDR3 loop: CASSEDSTDTQYF. The CDR3 DNA reads TGTGCCAGCAGCGAGGACAGCACAGATACGCAGTATTTT.

CDR3 sequence: CASSPQGASGYTF. The CDR3 coding sequence is TGCGCCAGCAGCCCACAGGGGGCCTCTGGCTACACCTTC. The chain employs TRBV5-1 and TRBJ1-2; 9 positions match TRBD1. This CDR3 is built from 13 residues. Germline CDR1 and CDR2: SGHRS and YFSETQ. After removal of 4 bases from V and 7 bases from J, the junction contained 5 bases not matched to a gene. The full variable domain, in which reference TRBV5-1 and TRBJ1-2 provide the parts outside the CDR3, is KAGVTQTPRYLIKTRGQQVTLSCSPISGHRSVSWYQQTPGQGLQFLFEYFSETQRNKGNFPGRFSGRQFSNSRSEMNVSTLELGDSALYLCASSPQGASGYTFGSGTRLTVV.

This CDR3 is CASSLRGGETQYF. The CDR3 DNA reads TGTGCCAGCAGCTTACGCGGAGGCGAGACCCAGTACTTC. The chain couples TRBV11-3 to TRBJ2-5; TRBD2 is a possible D gene (5 bases). V lost 2 bases to trimming and J lost 5 bases, with 9 bases between them. The germline V gene encodes CDR1 SGHNT and CDR2 YENEEA. The CDR3 is made up of 13 amino acids.